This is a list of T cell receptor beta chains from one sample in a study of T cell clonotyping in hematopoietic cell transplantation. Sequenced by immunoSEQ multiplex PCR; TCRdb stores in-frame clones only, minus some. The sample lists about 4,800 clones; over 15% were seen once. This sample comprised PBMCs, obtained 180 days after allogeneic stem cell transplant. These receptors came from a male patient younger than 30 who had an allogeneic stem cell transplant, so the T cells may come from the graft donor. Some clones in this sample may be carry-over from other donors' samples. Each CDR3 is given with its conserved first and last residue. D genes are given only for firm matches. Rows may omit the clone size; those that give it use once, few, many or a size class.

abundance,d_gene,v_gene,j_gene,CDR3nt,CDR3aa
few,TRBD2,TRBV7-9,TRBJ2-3,TGTGCCAGCAGCGACTTATTAGCGGGATCTACACCTGATACGCAGTATTTT,CASSDLLAGSTPDTQYF
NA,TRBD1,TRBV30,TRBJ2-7,TGTGCCATACAGACAGGGGGCGCGAGGGAGCAGTACTTC,CAIQTGGAREQYF
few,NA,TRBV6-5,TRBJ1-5,TGTGCCAGCAGCAACATACAGGGATCCCAGCCCCAGCATTTT,CASSNIQGSQPQHF
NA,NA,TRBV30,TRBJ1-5,TGTGCCTGGAGTGGGACAGTGGGACAGCCCCAGCATTTT,CAWSGTVGQPQHF
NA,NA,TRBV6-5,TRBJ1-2,TGTGCCAGTAGACTGGGAGGGACATACTATGGCTACACCTTC,CASRLGGTYYGYTF
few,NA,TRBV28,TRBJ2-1,TGTGCCAGCAGTTTATCCGAGAATGAGCAGTTCTTC,CASSLSENEQFF
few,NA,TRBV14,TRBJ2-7,TGTGCCAGCAGCCAGACCTACGAGCAGTACTTC,CASSQTYEQYF
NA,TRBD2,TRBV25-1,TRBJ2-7,TGTGCCAGCATCTCGGCGGGAGGGCCCTCTTACGAGCAGTACTTC,CASISAGGPSYEQYF
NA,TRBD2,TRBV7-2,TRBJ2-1,TGTGCCAGCAGCCCAACGGGACTAGGGGAAGTCAATGAGCAGTTCTTC,CASSPTGLGEVNEQFF
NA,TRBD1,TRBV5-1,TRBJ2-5,TGCGCCAGCAGCAAAGGACAGGGGGCGTGGGAGACCCAGTACTTC,CASSKGQGAWETQYF